A single sample gave rise to the 19 T cell receptor beta chains below, sequenced in a study of T cells in Graves' hyperthyroidism and ophthalmopathy. RNA transcripts yielded amplified TCR beta CDR3 regions. Initially, a first-round RT-PCR of the TCR CDR3 employed the HTBI primer set. TCRdb processed the multiplex PCR reads anew with MiXCR; each CDR3 protein has one entry. The sample carries over 250,000 distinct CDR3 sequences, about 25% recorded once. Input material: blood. Source of these receptors: a man in his forties or fifties with Graves' hyperthyroidism that later progressed to Graves' ophthalmopathy.

This clonotype was recorded many times. The rearrangement joins TRBV5-6 to TRBJ1-2; 9 bases match TRBD1. J was trimmed by 4 bases and V by 4 bases; bases with no gene match: 5. The CDR3 loop spans 14 amino acids. Germline CDR1 and CDR2: SGHDT and YYEEEE. CDR3 sequence: CASSRDRVAYGYTF. CDR3 in DNA: TGTGCCAGCAGCCGGGACAGGGTGGCCTATGGCTACACCTTC. Based on the CDR3 plus reference TRBV5-6 and TRBJ1-2, the full variable domain is DAGVTQSPTHLIKTRGQQVTLRCSPKSGHDTVSWYQQALGQGPQFIFQYYEEEERQRGNFPDRFSGHQFPNYSSELNVNALLLGDSALYLCASSRDRVAYGYTFGSGTRLTVV.

This clonotype appeared many times. This chain joins TRBV6-2 or TRBV6-3 and TRBJ1-2; 9 bases map to TRBD1. The CDR3 is 16 residues long. The V segment lost 5 bases and the J segment 4 bases; nucleotides outside the gene matches: 11. CDR1 MNHEY and CDR2 SVGEGT come from the germline V gene. CDR3 region: CASSGRDRVLVYGYTF. DNA for the CDR3: TGTGCCAGCAGTGGCCGGGACAGGGTTCTGGTCTATGGCTACACCTTC.

V usage is TRBV20-1 and J usage is TRBJ2-5; 9 nucleotides align to TRBD2. CDR3 size: 16 residues. Unmatched junction bases numbered 12, after V lost 2 bases and J lost 5 bases. The germline V gene encodes CDR1 DFQATT and CDR2 SNEGSKA (reference sequence). CDR3 sequence (DNA): TGCAGTGCTAGATGGCTAGCGGGGCGAACCGGGGAGACCCAGTACTTC. It encodes CSARWLAGRTGETQYF.

This clonotype came up many times. V gene TRBV28 combines with J gene TRBJ2-6, with a possible D match to TRBD2 (5 bases). This CDR3 contains 16 residues. CDR1 is MDHEN and CDR2 is SYDVKM in the germline V gene. Trimming removed 5 bases at V and 2 bases at J, with 13 bases between. Here the CDR3 DNA reads TGTGCCAGCAGTCCCCGGACTTCCACTGGGGCCAACGTCCTGACTTTC. Amino acid sequence: CASSPRTSTGANVLTF.

In its sample, this clonotype was seen many times. The gene calls are TRBV18 and TRBJ1-2, with D uncertain. Germline assignment: CDR1 KGHSH and CDR2 LQKENI. V lost 0 bases and J 5 bases, leaving 10 bases between the germline ends. This CDR3 spans 14 amino acids. The CDR3 reads CASSPPGSGYGYTF. The CDR3 nucleotides are TGTGCCAGCTCACCACCGGGCAGTGGATATGGCTACACCTTC.

In this sample, this clonotype turned up many times. The chain joins TRBV20-1 to TRBJ2-7, with D maybe TRBD1 (6 bases). The germline V and J ends were trimmed by 6 bases and 4 bases, with 13 bases remaining between them. CDR1 is DFQATT and CDR2 is SNEGSKA in the germline V gene (reference sequence). This CDR3 comprises 12 residues. CDR3 bases: TGCAGTGCCCGGGACATCGGGTACGAGCAGTACTTC. As protein: CSARDIGYEQYF.

This clonotype has at least ten counts. V usage is TRBV2 and J usage is TRBJ2-7, with 7 bases that match TRBD2. The germline gives CDR1 SNHLY, CDR2 FYNNEI. The CDR3 is 16 residues long. V shed 2 bases, J shed 5 bases, and the junction held 12 bases outside the gene matches. The CDR3 DNA reads TGTGCCAGCAGTGAACCGGGCGGGAGACGATCCAACGAGCAGTACTTC. It is translated as CASSEPGGRRSNEQYF.

The table lists this clonotype with many counts. V is TRBV10-3 and J is TRBJ1-5, with TRBD1 as a possible D gene (5 bases). Trimming cost V 0 bases and J 1 base, with 7 bases left between them. Germline V gives CDR1 ENHRY, CDR2 SYGVKD. The CDR3 consists of 15 residues. The CDR3 is CAISESRVSNQPQHF. DNA of the CDR3: TGTGCCATCAGTGAGTCCAGGGTCAGCAATCAGCCCCAGCATTTT.

This clonotype was counted at least ten times. This sequence joins TRBV20-1 and TRBJ2-7; D may be TRBD2 (6 bases). Germline CDR1 DFQATT, CDR2 SNEGSKA (reference sequence). This CDR3 region has 11 residues. CDR3 coding DNA: TGCAGTGCTATCGGTAGCAGCGGGTTCGTCGTC. Protein product: CSAIGSSGFVV.

The sample holds one count of this clonotype. This chain joins TRBV6-1 and TRBJ2-7; 7 nucleotides match TRBD1. The trim removed 6 bases at V and 1 base at J, leaving 6 bases unmatched. The CDR3 is made up of 14 amino acids. The germline gives CDR1 MNHNS, CDR2 SASEGT. The DNA for the CDR3 is TGTGCCAGCAGAATTGGGACAGAATCCTACGAGCAGTACTTC. It translates to CASRIGTESYEQYF.

The table lists this clonotype with many counts. The chain joins TRBV30 to TRBJ2-4; 7 bases are a match to TRBD1. The CDR3 spans 13 residues. V lost 5 bases to trimming and J lost 1 base; unmatched junction nucleotides: 2. Germline CDR1 GTSNPN, CDR2 SVGIG (reference sequence). The CDR3: CAWDRVAKNIQYF. CDR3 nucleotide sequence: TGTGCCTGGGACAGGGTTGCCAAAAACATTCAGTACTTC.

This clonotype was found many times. The gene calls are TRBV5-8 and TRBJ1-1, with a weak D call TRBD1 (5 bases). CDR3 length: 13 amino acids. The germline V gene has CDR1 SGHTS and CDR2 YDEGEE. V was cut by 5 bases and J by 3 bases, with 11 bases left in between. The CDR3 reads CASSSTGYTEAFF. CDR3 bases: TGTGCCAGCAGTTCAACAGGATACACTGAAGCTTTCTTT.

Many counts were recorded for this clonotype. The chain links TRBV2 to TRBJ1-6, with 7 bases matching TRBD1. Germline V gene sequence: CDR1 SNHLY, CDR2 FYNNEI. This CDR3 has 13 amino acids. V lost 6 bases and J lost 6; bases outside the gene matches: 2. The CDR3 sequence: CASSRDSNSPLHF. CDR3 DNA sequence: TGTGCCAGCAGCCGGGACAGTAATTCACCCCTCCACTTT.

This clonotype was observed many times. The rearrangement links TRBV2 to TRBJ1-5; D possibly corresponds to TRBD1 (6 bases). The germline gives CDR1 SNHLY, CDR2 FYNNEI. The V and J ends lost 6 bases and 5 bases respectively, with 11 bases between them. This CDR3 region has 13 residues. The CDR3 bases are TGTGCCAGCAGAGGGGGGGGAGATCAGCCCCAGCATTTT. Its translation: CASRGGGDQPQHF.

The V gene is TRBV5-1, the J gene TRBJ1-6, with TRBD1 as a possible D gene (6 bases). CDR3 length: 17 residues. Germline V gene sequence: CDR1 SGHRS, CDR2 YFSETQ. Between the trimmed V and J ends, which lost 4 bases and 7 bases, there was a span of 21 bases. The CDR3 region is CASSPWKLGAANSPLHF. The CDR3 DNA is TGCGCCAGCAGCCCCTGGAAGCTGGGGGCCGCCAATTCACCCCTCCACTTT.

As DNA, the CDR3 is TGTGCCAGCAGCTTAGGGGCCGGGAGACAAGAGACCCAGTACTTC. Protein product: CASSLGAGRQETQYF. The chain is built from TRBV7-6 and TRBJ2-5, with D possibly TRBD2 on 6 matching bases. This CDR3 is 15 amino acids long. Between the trimmed V and J ends, which lost 1 base and 2 bases, there was a span of 11 bases. CDR1 and CDR2 (germline): SGHVS, FNYEAQ.

This clonotype came up many times. The chain recombines TRBV19 with TRBJ2-4; 12 nucleotides agree with TRBD1. CDR3 length equals 18 residues. Losses at the gene ends were 5 bases for V and 6 bases for J; bases not matched to a gene: 14. The germline CDR1 and CDR2 sequences are LNHDA and SQIVND (reference sequence). In nucleotides, the CDR3 is TGTGCCAGTAGTCGGGGATTTATGGGACAGGGGGCTGGAAACATTCAGTACTTC. This encodes CASSRGFMGQGAGNIQYF.

This clonotype was detected ten times or more. The gene calls are TRBV28 and TRBJ2-7; D remains ambiguous. This CDR3 spans 10 amino acids. The V and J ends lost 3 bases and 5 bases respectively, with 2 bases between them. Germline assignment: CDR1 MDHEN and CDR2 SYDVKM. The CDR3, as DNA: TGTGCCAGCAGTTTGAACGAGCAGTACTTC. Translation gives CASSLNEQYF.

Here the CDR3 reads CSASGSWGEQYF. CDR3 DNA sequence: TGCAGTGCTAGCGGGAGTTGGGGCGAGCAGTACTTC. The rearrangement links TRBV20-1 to TRBJ2-7, with D perhaps matching TRBD2 (6 bases). The CDR3 is 12 residues long. Trimming removed 3 bases at V and 6 bases at J, with 12 bases between. Germline V gene lookup returns CDR1 DFQATT and CDR2 SNEGSKA (reference sequence).